This TCR beta chain was identified in a study of OX40 agonist ivuxolimab in advanced cancers. Looking at the study overall: The group had a mean age of roughly 65 years, ranged from about 23 to 79, and was 82.7% male.

The sampling schedule covered blood at baseline, cycle 4 day 1, and cycle 7 day 1. Libraries were prepared by immunoSEQ multiplex PCR; TCRdb keeps only in-frame clonotypes and omits some of them. The repertoire includes around 10,000 clones, around 84% of them detected once, and approximately 20% sits in the top ten. Deletions cut 5 bases from V and 0 bases from J, with 11 bases between. The CDR3 has 15 amino acids. CDR1 and CDR2 (germline): SGHTA, FQGNSA. The sequencing here drew on CD4+ or CD8+ T cells sorted from blood, taken in a trial of the OX40 agonist ivuxolimab. The chain employs TRBV7-2 and TRBJ1-5; weak D call: TRBD1 (5 bases). The receptor was isolated from an adult with an advanced solid tumor such as melanoma, head and neck, liver or kidney cancer. CDR3 residues: CASSPRQSSNQPQHF. Written as DNA, the CDR3 is TGTGCCAGCAGCCCTCGACAGTCTAGCAATCAGCCCCAGCATTTT.